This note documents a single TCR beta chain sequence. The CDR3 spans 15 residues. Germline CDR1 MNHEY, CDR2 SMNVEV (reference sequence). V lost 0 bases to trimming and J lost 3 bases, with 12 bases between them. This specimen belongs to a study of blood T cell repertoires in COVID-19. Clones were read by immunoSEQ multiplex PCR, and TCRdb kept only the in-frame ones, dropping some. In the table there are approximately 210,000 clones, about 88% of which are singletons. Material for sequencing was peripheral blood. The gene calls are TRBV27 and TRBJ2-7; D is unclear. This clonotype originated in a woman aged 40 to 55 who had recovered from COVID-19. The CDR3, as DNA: TGTGCCAGCAGTTTATCGGCAGGCCTCAACTACGAGCAGTACTTC. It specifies CASSLSAGLNYEQYF.